Listed here are 21 T cell receptor beta chains from one sample, sequenced in a study of T cells in narcolepsy. Using immunoSEQ multiplex PCR, the repertoire was profiled, and TCRdb retains in-frame clones only, with some absent. The table lists fewer than 40,000 clones, around 83% of them singletons. Sequenced: memory (CD45RA-) CD4+ T cells from blood. These receptor sequences come from a human donor in good health.

This clone was detected a few times. CDR3 DNA: TGTGCCAGCAGATCCGCGGGGAGCTCCTACAATGAGCAGTTCTTC. Amino acid sequence: CASRSAGSSYNEQFF. This chain links TRBV6-1 with TRBJ2-1; weak D call: TRBD2 (6 bases). Trimming shortened V by 6 bases and J by 0 bases, and 12 bases separated the two germline ends. CDR1 and CDR2 (germline): MNHNS, SASEGT. CDR3 length: 15 amino acids.

The rearrangement links TRBV4-1 to TRBJ2-4; TRBD2 is a possible D gene (6 bases). From germline, CDR1 is MGHRA and CDR2 YSYEKL. V lost 4 bases to trimming and J lost 1 base, with 11 bases between them. This CDR3 is built from 15 residues. CDR3: CASSLSGAAKNIQYF. In DNA form, the CDR3 reads TGCGCCAGCAGCCTGTCGGGAGCGGCCAAAAACATTCAGTACTTC.

The J gene is TRBJ2-5, the V gene TRBV9; 9 nucleotides line up with TRBD2. V trimming: 1 base; J trimming: 2 bases; junction bases outside the gene matches: 6. CDR3 length equals 16 residues. Germline loops: CDR1 SGDLS, CDR2 YYNGEE. This CDR3 reads CASSVSGLARQETQYF. The CDR3 DNA sequence: TGTGCCAGCAGCGTATCTGGACTAGCGAGGCAAGAGACCCAGTACTTC. Full variable domain (missing parts from reference TRBV9 and TRBJ2-5): DSGVTQTPKHLITATGQRVTLRCSPRSGDLSVYWYQQSLDQGLQFLIQYYNGEERAKGNILERFSAQQFPDLHSELNLSSLELGDSALYFCASSVSGLARQETQYFGPGTRLLVL.

This chain links TRBV9 with TRBJ1-2; 10 bases fit TRBD1. This CDR3 is built from 15 residues. Per germline, CDR1 SGDLS and CDR2 YYNGEE. Germline trimming cut 3 bases from V and 5 bases from J; bases unmatched to any gene: 7. The CDR3 loop reads CASSAAGTGVYGYTF. The CDR3 nucleotides are TGTGCCAGCAGCGCTGCCGGGACAGGGGTTTATGGCTACACCTTC. The variable domain in full, with the rest retrieved from reference TRBV9 and TRBJ1-2, is DSGVTQTPKHLITATGQRVTLRCSPRSGDLSVYWYQQSLDQGLQFLIQYYNGEERAKGNILERFSAQQFPDLHSELNLSSLELGDSALYFCASSAAGTGVYGYTFGSGTRLTVV.

The chain carries TRBV19 and TRBJ2-5, with a weak D call TRBD1 (5 bases). The length of the CDR3 is 12 residues. Germline-derived CDR1 and CDR2 are LNHDA and SQIVND (reference sequence). The V end lost 6 bases, the J end lost 5 bases, and 10 bases lay between the germline ends. Here the CDR3 reads CASRLAGETQYF. The CDR3 DNA follows: TGTGCCAGTAGGCTGGCAGGGGAGACCCAGTACTTC.

J is TRBJ1-5 and V is TRBV7-2, with 8 nucleotides matching TRBD1. The germline CDR1 and CDR2 sequences are SGHTA and FQGNSA. The ends lost 5 bases at V and 6 bases at J; junction bases unmatched: 9. The CDR3 has 15 amino acids. The CDR3 nucleotides read TGTGCCAGCAGCGACCGTGACAGGGGTGTTCAGCCCCAGCATTTT. It codes for CASSDRDRGVQPQHF.

The genes are TRBV10-1 and TRBJ1-2; the D is unclear. Trimming cost V 4 bases and J 4 bases, with 7 bases left between them. The length of the CDR3 is 12 residues. CDR1 and CDR2 (germline): WNHNN, SYGVQD (reference sequence). For the CDR3, the DNA is TGCGCCAGCAGTGGAAAGACCTATGGCTACACCTTC. Protein: CASSGKTYGYTF.

The chain joins TRBV4-1 to TRBJ1-1; no firm D call. This CDR3 contains 15 residues. Trimming shortened V by 0 bases and J by 1 base, and 9 bases separated the two germline ends. Germline CDR1 is MGHRA and CDR2 is YSYEKL. CDR3 in amino acids: CASSQEGRANTEAFF. CDR3 sequence (DNA): TGCGCCAGCAGCCAAGAAGGTAGGGCGAACACTGAAGCTTTCTTT.

The chain employs TRBV29-1 and TRBJ2-1; a weak D match, TRBD2 (6 bases). Germline CDR1 SQVTM, CDR2 ANQGSEA. This CDR3 has 14 residues. V lost 7 bases to trimming and J lost 0 bases, with 13 bases between them. In DNA form, the CDR3 reads TGCAGCGGTTCGGGGACTGGCTCCTACAATGAGCAGTTCTTC. Translation: CSGSGTGSYNEQFF.

Here the CDR3 reads CASTPGSYGYTF. In nucleotides, the CDR3 is TGTGCCAGTACACCGGGTAGCTATGGCTACACCTTC. The rearrangement joins TRBV19 to TRBJ1-2; D gene ambiguous. Trimming took off 7 bases at V and 4 bases at J, with 10 bases between the two ends. Germline V gene data show CDR1 as LNHDA and CDR2 as SQIVND (reference sequence). The length of the CDR3 is 12 residues.

This clone was counted only a few times. The chain combines TRBV9 with TRBJ2-5; tentatively, D is TRBD2 (6 bases). V lost 0 bases, J lost 4 bases, and 10 bases lay in between. Germline CDR1 reads SGDLS; CDR2 reads YYNGEE. This CDR3 spans 14 amino acids. CDR3 residues: CASSVGAGLETQYF. DNA of the CDR3: TGTGCCAGCAGCGTAGGTGCGGGGTTAGAGACCCAGTACTTC.

This chain uses TRBV5-4 with TRBJ2-7, with 8 bases aligning to TRBD2. V lost 4 bases and J lost 7; bases outside the gene matches: 7. The length of the CDR3 is 13 residues. Germline V CDR1 and CDR2: SGHNT, YYREEE (reference sequence). This CDR3 reads CASSPIGGGEQYV. CDR3 nucleotide sequence: TGTGCCAGCAGCCCAATCGGCGGGGGGGAGCAGTACGTC.

V and J are TRBV9 and TRBJ2-1, with 11 bases lining up with TRBD2. With 4 bases clipped from V and 3 bases from J, the junction kept 0 bases outside the gene matches. The CDR3 sequence is 14 residues long. Germline assignment: CDR1 SGDLS and CDR2 YYNGEE. The CDR3 DNA sequence: TGTGCCAGCAGCCTAGCGGGGGGCTACAATGAGCAGTTCTTC. Its protein is CASSLAGGYNEQFF.

The V gene is TRBV6-5, the J gene TRBJ1-6; D is unclear. From germline, CDR1 is MNHEY and CDR2 SVGAGI. V lost 7 bases and J lost 7, with 11 bases in between. The CDR3 length is 13 residues. The CDR3 spells CASMEGPNSPLHF. The CDR3 coding sequence is TGTGCCAGCATGGAGGGTCCGAATTCACCCCTCCACTTT.

This chain joins TRBV2 and TRBJ2-7, with 8 nucleotides matching TRBD1. Germline-derived CDR1 and CDR2 are SNHLY and FYNNEI. This CDR3 comprises 13 residues. V dropped 6 bases and J dropped 5; count of bases not matched to a gene: 6. The CDR3 sequence is CASSPTGAHEQYF. CDR3 bases: TGTGCCAGCAGCCCGACAGGGGCCCACGAGCAGTACTTC.

The V call is TRBV19, the J call TRBJ1-3; 9 positions match TRBD1. There are 18 residues in the CDR3. From germline, CDR1 is LNHDA and CDR2 SQIVND (reference sequence). J gave up 0 bases and V 5 bases, and 11 bases lay outside the gene matches. The CDR3 region is CASSFGTGNPISGNTIYF. In DNA, the CDR3 is TGTGCCAGTAGTTTCGGGACAGGGAACCCAATCTCTGGAAACACCATATATTTT.

The chain carries TRBV5-1 and TRBJ2-3; D unclear. The CDR3 runs 14 residues. Per germline, CDR1 SGHRS and CDR2 YFSETQ. V shed 0 bases and J shed 2 bases, with 7 bases lying between them. CDR3 loop: CASSLAGFTDTQYF. CDR3 sequence (DNA): TGCGCCAGCAGCTTGGCCGGGTTCACAGATACGCAGTATTTT.

The chain has TRBV10-3 and TRBJ1-3; TRBD1 is a possible D gene (6 bases). This CDR3 has 17 residues. V was shortened by 5 bases and J by 0 bases, with 17 bases between the two germline ends. CDR1 ENHRY and CDR2 SYGVKD come from the germline V gene. This chain's CDR3 is CAISRLTGESSGNTIYF. CDR3 DNA: TGTGCCATCAGTCGCCTGACAGGAGAAAGCTCTGGAAACACCATATATTTT.

CDR3 region: CASSRDIGPNQPQHF. CDR3 DNA sequence: TGTGCCAGCAGCAGGGACATCGGCCCTAATCAGCCCCAGCATTTT. This chain joins TRBV7-6 and TRBJ1-5, with D possibly matching TRBD1 (6 bases). The length of the CDR3 is 15 residues. Germline loops: CDR1 SGHVS, CDR2 FNYEAQ. Deletions cut 5 bases from V and 4 bases from J, with 15 bases between.

This clone appeared a few times. The chain carries TRBV6-5 and TRBJ1-5; D is possibly TRBD1 (5 bases). This CDR3 comprises 13 residues. V was cut by 10 bases and J by 4 bases, with 14 bases left in between. CDR1 MNHEY and CDR2 SVGAGI come from the germline V gene. The CDR3 sequence: CAIGLGPNQPQHF. DNA for the CDR3: TGTGCCATCGGTTTGGGACCTAATCAGCCCCAGCATTTT.

The chain has TRBV7-2 and TRBJ2-1; the match to TRBD2 covers 8 bases. V shed 2 bases and J 5 bases; nucleotides not matched to a gene: 8. This CDR3 has 16 amino acids. The germline CDR1 and CDR2 sequences are SGHTA and FQGNSA. The chain's CDR3 is CASSLSVGGANNEQFF. CDR3 DNA sequence: TGTGCCAGCAGCTTATCGGTCGGGGGGGCCAACAATGAGCAGTTCTTC.